Following are 32 T cell receptor beta chains from one sample sequenced in a study of beta chain features in type 1 diabetes. Reverse transcription of all isolated RNA meant that expressed TCRB transcripts were sequenced. The method was immunoSEQ multiplex PCR; TCRdb's version includes in-frame clones alone and lacks a portion of them. The data contain hundreds of thousands of clones, about a sixth of them singletons. The sequencing sample was made of naive CD4+ T cells from blood. These receptor sequences come from a man younger than 35 in good health.

The chain carries TRBV10-3 and TRBJ2-7; possibly TRBD1 or TRBD2 for D (5 bases each). The germline gives CDR1 ENHRY, CDR2 SYGVKD. V gave up 3 bases and J gave up 3 bases, with 15 bases separating them. The CDR3 runs to 15 residues. The CDR3 region is CAISDGASSVYEQYF. Written as DNA, the CDR3 is TGTGCCATCAGTGACGGGGCATCATCTGTCTACGAGCAGTACTTC.

The J gene is TRBJ2-3, the V gene TRBV7-2; D gene ambiguous. This CDR3 is 15 amino acids long. CDR1 is SGHTA, CDR2 FQGNSA, per germline. Trimming removed 4 bases at V and 4 bases at J, with 15 bases between. This CDR3 is CASSSTPILADTQYF. In DNA form, the CDR3 reads TGTGCCAGCAGCTCCACCCCTATTTTAGCAGATACGCAGTATTTT.

The rearrangement links TRBV7-2 to TRBJ2-2; 12 bases agree with TRBD2. The CDR3 covers 16 residues. The V gene's germline CDR1 is SGHTA and CDR2 FQGNSA. V gave up 6 bases and J gave up 6 bases; unmatched junction bases: 8. The CDR3 reads CASSASGRAFAGELFF. The DNA for the CDR3 is TGTGCCAGCAGTGCTAGCGGGAGGGCCTTTGCCGGGGAGCTGTTTTTT.

The chain links TRBV5-4 to TRBJ2-3, with a weak D call TRBD2 (7 bases). The CDR3 extends over 15 amino acids. Per the germline V gene, CDR1 is SGHNT and CDR2 is YYREEE (reference sequence). Trimming left V 4 bases short and J 1 base short, with 13 bases between. CDR3 DNA: TGTGCCAGCAGCCGGCCGGGGGGCGGCACAGATACGCAGTATTTT. Protein sequence: CASSRPGGGTDTQYF.

This chain joins TRBV29-1 and TRBJ2-4; no definite D call. Between the trimmed V and J ends, which lost 1 base and 0 bases, there was a span of 19 bases. CDR1 and CDR2 (germline): SQVTM, ANQGSEA. The CDR3 contains 18 residues. The CDR3 loop reads CSVEVHGRGFLAKNIQYF. As DNA, the CDR3 is TGCAGCGTTGAAGTCCACGGGCGAGGATTTTTAGCCAAAAACATTCAGTACTTC.

The chain is built from TRBV14 and TRBJ2-1; the D call may be TRBD1 or TRBD2 (7 bases each). The germline V and J ends were trimmed by 0 bases and 2 bases, with 11 bases remaining between them. Germline loops: CDR1 SGHDN, CDR2 FVKESK. CDR3 length: 16 amino acids. CDR3 sequence: CASSQEAGQTYNEQFF. For the CDR3, the DNA is TGTGCCAGCAGCCAAGAAGCGGGACAGACCTACAATGAGCAGTTCTTC.

This clone was detected a few times. The genes are TRBV6-5 and TRBJ1-1; perhaps TRBD1 as D (6 bases). This CDR3 contains 15 residues. V was shortened by 0 bases and J by 4 bases, with 12 bases between the two germline ends. The V gene's germline CDR1 is MNHEY and CDR2 SVGAGI. This CDR3 is CASSYSAGVGTEAFF. In nucleotides, the CDR3 is TGTGCCAGCAGTTACTCGGCAGGGGTGGGCACTGAAGCTTTCTTT.

This clone was recorded a few times. The rearrangement joins TRBV4-3 to TRBJ2-3; TRBD2 matches 13 bases. CDR1 is LGHNA and CDR2 is YSLEER in the germline V gene. The V and J ends lost 4 bases and 6 bases, in that order; junction bases with no gene match: 4. The CDR3 is made up of 15 amino acids. CDR3 DNA sequence: TGCGCCAGCAGCCTAGGACTAGCGGGAGTGGATACGCAGTATTTT. Protein: CASSLGLAGVDTQYF.

In its sample, this clone was seen a few times. In nucleotides, the CDR3 is TGTGCCAGCAGTAAGTATCTGAGCTGGACCTACGAGCAGTACTTC. Amino acid sequence: CASSKYLSWTYEQYF. V is TRBV6-5 and J is TRBJ2-7; no clear D gene. Trimming removed 5 bases at V and 2 bases at J, with 16 bases between. Germline V CDR1 and CDR2: MNHEY, SVGAGI. CDR3 length: 15 amino acids.

The rearrangement joins TRBV6-1 to TRBJ1-4, with unresolved D. Germline-derived CDR1 and CDR2 are MNHNS and SASEGT. V dropped 1 base and J dropped 8 bases, with 8 bases sitting between them. The CDR3 runs to 13 residues. CDR3 residues: CASSEGAREKLFF. DNA for the CDR3: TGTGCCAGCAGTGAAGGTGCCCGGGAAAAACTGTTTTTT.

There are a few counts of this clone. The genes are TRBV7-7 and TRBJ1-1; D not resolved. This CDR3 is built from 11 residues. Germline V lookup: CDR1 SSHAT, CDR2 FNYEAQ (reference sequence). The CDR3 reads CAILRGTEAFF. CDR3 DNA: TGTGCTATACTACGGGGCACTGAAGCTTTCTTT.

V usage is TRBV5-1 and J usage is TRBJ2-2, with a weak D call TRBD1 (5 bases). Deletions cut 0 bases from V and 5 bases from J, with 11 bases between. Germline CDR1 is SGHRS and CDR2 is YFSETQ. CDR3 size: 15 residues. The CDR3 reads CASSLVSGITGELFF. CDR3 DNA sequence: TGCGCCAGCAGCTTGGTGTCAGGGATTACCGGGGAGCTGTTTTTT.

The gene calls are TRBV18 and TRBJ1-5; 8 nucleotides agree with TRBD1. J was trimmed by 3 bases and V by 6 bases; bases with no gene match: 13. Germline loops: CDR1 KGHSH, CDR2 LQKENI. The CDR3 has 17 amino acids. The CDR3, as DNA: TGTGCCAGCTCCCAATACGAGACAGGGGCCTTCAATCAGCCCCAGCATTTT. It yields the protein CASSQYETGAFNQPQHF.

This clone was found a few times. This chain joins TRBV4-3 and TRBJ2-2; possible D gene TRBD2, 5 bases. In germline, CDR1 is LGHNA, CDR2 YSLEER. The CDR3 loop spans 18 amino acids. The ends were cut back, 4 bases at V and 4 bases at J, with 22 bases in the middle. Here the CDR3 DNA reads TGCGCCAGCAGCCCGTGGAGGATACAAACCTCGGGCACCGGGGAGCTGTTTTTT. Amino acid sequence: CASSPWRIQTSGTGELFF.

This clone was counted between two and nine times. The rearrangement uses TRBV4-1 and TRBJ2-3, with D possibly matching TRBD2 (5 bases). CDR3 length equals 15 residues. The germline V gene encodes CDR1 MGHRA and CDR2 YSYEKL. The V gene lost 0 bases and the J gene lost 1 base, with 8 bases spanning the gap. The CDR3 region has the DNA TGCGCCAGCAGCCAAGAGAGGGTCCGCACAGATACGCAGTATTTT. It specifies CASSQERVRTDTQYF.

V and J are TRBV5-1 and TRBJ1-2; possible D gene TRBD1, 5 bases. V gave up 4 bases and J gave up 4 bases, with 17 bases separating them. The CDR3 sequence is 15 residues long. Germline V gene sequence: CDR1 SGHRS, CDR2 YFSETQ. CDR3 DNA sequence: TGCGCCAGCAGCCCCGGATCTGACAGCTCCTATGGCTACACCTTC. As protein: CASSPGSDSSYGYTF.

This clone occurred a few times. The rearrangement uses TRBV5-4 and TRBJ2-5; D is undetermined. This CDR3 is 14 amino acids long. Trimming stripped 4 bases from V and 4 bases from J, with 14 bases between. Germline-derived CDR1 and CDR2 are SGHNT and YYREEE (reference sequence). This CDR3 is CASSPPSPRETQYF. In nucleotides, the CDR3 is TGTGCCAGCAGCCCACCATCCCCCCGAGAGACCCAGTACTTC.

In its sample, this clone was seen a few times. The rearrangement joins TRBV5-1 to TRBJ2-7, with D perhaps matching TRBD1 or TRBD2 (5 bases each). Looked up from germline, CDR1 is SGHRS and CDR2 is YFSETQ. The V gene lost 2 bases and the J gene lost 1 base, with 13 bases spanning the gap. This CDR3 spans 15 amino acids. CDR3 nucleotides: TGCGCCAGCAGCTTAGAGGGGCTAAAGTCCTACGAGCAGTACTTC. Its translation is CASSLEGLKSYEQYF.

This clone was observed a handful of times. This chain links TRBV30 with TRBJ1-2, with D hard to call. The CDR3 has 13 residues. Germline loops: CDR1 GTSNPN, CDR2 SVGIG (reference sequence). Trimming cost V 7 bases and J 6 bases, with 18 bases left between them. CDR3 DNA sequence: TGTGCCTCCGCGCTAGTCTCAACTAATGGCTACACCTTC. Its protein product is CASALVSTNGYTF.

To note about this clone: Other DNA sequences within the sample encode an identical CDR3. V gene TRBV7-2 combines with J gene TRBJ2-3; maybe TRBD1 (5 bases). V shed 5 bases and J shed 4 bases, with 10 bases lying between them. Germline assignment: CDR1 SGHTA and CDR2 FQGNSA. The CDR3 covers 13 residues. CDR3 coding DNA: TGTGCCAGCAGCCTTCAGGGCGCAGATACGCAGTATTTT. Translation gives CASSLQGADTQYF. Variable domain in full (rest from reference TRBV7-2 and TRBJ2-3): GAGVSQSPSNKVTEKGKDVELRCDPISGHTALYWYRQSLGQGLEFLIYFQGNSAPDKSGLPSDRFSAERTGGSVSTLTIQRTQQEDSAVYLCASSLQGADTQYFGPGTRLTVL.

The genes are TRBV10-3 and TRBJ1-1; D is ambiguous. This CDR3 region has 16 residues. Trimming left V 3 bases short and J 1 base short, with 15 bases between. CDR1 and CDR2 (germline): ENHRY, SYGVKD. CDR3 coding DNA: TGTGCCATCAGTGAAACGCGGAGAAATTCGAACACTGAAGCTTTCTTT. This encodes CAISETRRNSNTEAFF.

This clone was found a few times. The chain employs TRBV12-5 and TRBJ2-1; TRBD2 matches at 7 bases. CDR1 and CDR2 (germline): LGHNT, FRNRAP. The CDR3 extends over 14 amino acids. With V trimmed by 9 bases and J by 6 bases, 11 bases remained unmatched. CDR3 protein: CARPHPPSGNEQFF. CDR3 nucleotides: TGTGCTAGACCTCACCCCCCTAGCGGCAATGAGCAGTTCTTC.

This clone was detected once. In DNA, the CDR3 is TGTGCCAGCAGTTTATTCGGAGGGCAGGCGGCTACCTACGAGCAGTACTTC. This translates into CASSLFGGQAATYEQYF. The chain is built from TRBV28 and TRBJ2-7, with D perhaps TRBD2 (6 bases). V was shortened by 1 base and J by 2 bases, with 18 bases between the two germline ends. The CDR3 loop spans 17 amino acids. Germline CDR1 reads MDHEN; CDR2 reads SYDVKM. The full variable domain, in which reference TRBV28 and TRBJ2-7 provide the parts outside the CDR3, is DVKVTQSSRYLVKRTGEKVFLECVQDMDHENMFWYRQDPGLGLRLIYFSYDVKMKEKGDIPEGYSVSREKKERFSLILESASTNQTSMYLCASSLFGGQAATYEQYFGPGTRLTVT.

This clone was seen more than once but under ten times. Other DNA sequences in the same sample also yield this CDR3. The genes are TRBV4-1 and TRBJ1-1, with D perhaps matching TRBD1 (5 bases). Germline CDR1 reads MGHRA; CDR2 reads YSYEKL. This CDR3 contains 12 residues. Trimming left V 4 bases short and J 8 bases short, with 11 bases between. CDR3 DNA: TGCGCCAGCAGCCGCGGGGGTCCCGAAGCTTTCTTT. Translated, it gives CASSRGGPEAFF.

In its sample, this clone was seen a few times. This chain uses TRBV20-1 with TRBJ1-2, with D uncertain. Germline lookup yields CDR1 DFQATT and CDR2 SNEGSKA (reference sequence). V lost 6 bases and J 8 bases, leaving 10 bases between the germline ends. The CDR3 has 10 residues. CDR3 DNA: TGCAGTGCCCAGGATGGCGGCTACACCTTC. It translates to CSAQDGGYTF.

The rearrangement joins TRBV7-2 to TRBJ2-7; D gene ambiguous. The V end lost 2 bases, the J end lost 0 bases, and 14 bases lay between the germline ends. The germline gives CDR1 SGHTA, CDR2 FQGNSA. The CDR3 runs to 16 residues. Here the CDR3 reads CASSLLGMMSSYEQYF. CDR3 sequence (DNA): TGTGCCAGCAGCTTATTGGGGATGATGAGCTCCTACGAGCAGTACTTC.

CDR3 residues: CAWSAQGALVAAFF. For the CDR3, the DNA is TGTGCCTGGAGTGCCCAGGGGGCTTTAGTAGCAGCTTTCTTT. The rearrangement joins TRBV30 to TRBJ1-1; 8 positions match TRBD1. Germline V gene data show CDR1 as GTSNPN and CDR2 as SVGIG (reference sequence). After removal of 1 base from V and 10 bases from J, the junction contained 11 bases not matched to a gene. The CDR3 loop spans 14 amino acids.

This chain uses TRBV7-3 with TRBJ2-1; 8 bases line up with TRBD1. The J segment lost 1 base and the V segment lost 2 bases, leaving 7 bases of the junction unmatched. This CDR3 is built from 17 residues. The V gene's germline CDR1 is SGHTA and CDR2 FQGTGA. The CDR3 protein is CASSLGGQVVSYNEQFF. In DNA form, the CDR3 reads TGTGCCAGCAGCTTAGGGGGACAGGTGGTATCCTACAATGAGCAGTTCTTC.

The chain recombines TRBV11-1 with TRBJ2-5; D gene unclear. Germline values: CDR1 SGHAT, CDR2 FQDESV (reference sequence). V shed 0 bases and J shed 5 bases, with 1 base lying between them. The CDR3 has 11 amino acids. CDR3 sequence: CASSLAETQYF. CDR3 DNA sequence: TGTGCCAGCAGCTTAGCTGAGACCCAGTACTTC. Using reference TRBV11-1 and TRBJ2-5 for the parts outside the CDR3, the full variable domain is EAEVAQSPRYKITEKSQAVAFWCDPISGHATLYWYRQILGQGPELLVQFQDESVVDDSQLPKDRFSAERLKGVDSTLKIQPAELGDSAMYLCASSLAETQYFGPGTRLLVL.

This clone appeared a few times. The J gene is TRBJ2-5, the V gene TRBV19; the match to TRBD1 covers 8 bases. Unmatched junction bases numbered 6, after V lost 7 bases and J lost 2 bases. Germline-derived CDR1 and CDR2 are LNHDA and SQIVND (reference sequence). The CDR3 spans 14 residues. This chain's CDR3 is CASNHRGSQETQYF. For the CDR3, the DNA is TGTGCCAGTAACCACAGGGGGTCACAAGAGACCCAGTACTTC.

A few counts support this clone. This chain joins TRBV2 and TRBJ2-3; possibly TRBD2 for D (5 bases). The CDR3 spans 12 residues. The V gene lost 8 bases and the J gene lost 2 bases, with 8 bases spanning the gap. The germline V gene has CDR1 SNHLY and CDR2 FYNNEI. The CDR3 here is CASEGTTDTQYF. Written as DNA, the CDR3 is TGTGCCAGCGAGGGTACCACAGATACGCAGTATTTT.

J is TRBJ2-3 and V is TRBV5-4, with 8 bases aligning to TRBD2. The V segment lost 2 bases and the J segment 1 base; nucleotides outside the gene matches: 3. This CDR3 has 15 residues. The germline V gene has CDR1 SGHNT and CDR2 YYREEE (reference sequence). The CDR3 region is CASSLAGVGTDTQYF. CDR3 DNA: TGTGCCAGCAGCTTAGCGGGAGTTGGCACAGATACGCAGTATTTT.